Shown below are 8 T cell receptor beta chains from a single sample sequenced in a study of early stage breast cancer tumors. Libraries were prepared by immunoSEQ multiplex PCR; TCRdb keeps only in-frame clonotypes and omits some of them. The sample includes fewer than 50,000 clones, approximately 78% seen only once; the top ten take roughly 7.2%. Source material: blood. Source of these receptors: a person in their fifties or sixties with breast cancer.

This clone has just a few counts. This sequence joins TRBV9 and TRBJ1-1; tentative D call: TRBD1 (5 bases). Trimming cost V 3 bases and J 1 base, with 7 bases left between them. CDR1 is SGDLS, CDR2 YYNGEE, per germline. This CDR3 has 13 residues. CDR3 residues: CASSGQGNTEAFF. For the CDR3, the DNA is TGTGCCAGCAGCGGGCAGGGGAACACTGAAGCTTTCTTT. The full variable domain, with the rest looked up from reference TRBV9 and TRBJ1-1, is DSGVTQTPKHLITATGQRVTLRCSPRSGDLSVYWYQQSLDQGLQFLIQYYNGEERAKGNILERFSAQQFPDLHSELNLSSLELGDSALYFCASSGQGNTEAFFGQGTRLTVV.

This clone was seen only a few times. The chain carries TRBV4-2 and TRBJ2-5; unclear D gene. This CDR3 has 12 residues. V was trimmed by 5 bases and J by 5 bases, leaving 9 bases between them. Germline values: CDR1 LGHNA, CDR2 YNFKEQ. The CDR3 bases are TGTGCCAGCAGCTTGTATTCCGAGACCCAGTACTTC. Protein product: CASSLYSETQYF.

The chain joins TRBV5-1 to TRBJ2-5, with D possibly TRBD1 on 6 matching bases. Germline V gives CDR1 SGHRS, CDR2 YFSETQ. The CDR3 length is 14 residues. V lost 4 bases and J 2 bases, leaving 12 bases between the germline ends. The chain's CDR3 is CASSGAQGQETQYF. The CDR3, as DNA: TGCGCCAGCAGCGGAGCCCAGGGGCAAGAGACCCAGTACTTC.

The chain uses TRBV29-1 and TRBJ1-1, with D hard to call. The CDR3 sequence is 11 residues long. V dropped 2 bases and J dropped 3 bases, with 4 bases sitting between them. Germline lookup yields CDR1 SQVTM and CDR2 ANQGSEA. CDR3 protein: CSVERDTEAFF. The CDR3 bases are TGCAGCGTTGAACGGGACACTGAAGCTTTCTTT.

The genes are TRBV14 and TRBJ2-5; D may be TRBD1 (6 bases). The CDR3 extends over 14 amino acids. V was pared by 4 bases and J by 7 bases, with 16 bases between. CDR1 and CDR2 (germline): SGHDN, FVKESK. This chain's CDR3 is CASSRLGAMGTQYF. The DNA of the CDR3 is TGTGCCAGCAGCCGCCTGGGGGCGATGGGGACCCAGTACTTC.

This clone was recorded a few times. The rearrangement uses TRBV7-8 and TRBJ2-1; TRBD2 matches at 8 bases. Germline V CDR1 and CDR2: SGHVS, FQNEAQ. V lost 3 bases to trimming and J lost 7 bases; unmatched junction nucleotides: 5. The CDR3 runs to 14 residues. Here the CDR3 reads CASSFGGAGNEQFF. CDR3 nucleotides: TGTGCCAGCAGCTTCGGGGGGGCGGGTAATGAGCAGTTCTTC. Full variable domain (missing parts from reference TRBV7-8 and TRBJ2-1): GAGVSQSPRYKVAKRGQDVALRCDPISGHVSLFWYQQALGQGPEFLTYFQNEAQLDKSGLPSDRFFAERPEGSVSTLKIQRTQQEDSAVYLCASSFGGAGNEQFFGPGTRLTVL.

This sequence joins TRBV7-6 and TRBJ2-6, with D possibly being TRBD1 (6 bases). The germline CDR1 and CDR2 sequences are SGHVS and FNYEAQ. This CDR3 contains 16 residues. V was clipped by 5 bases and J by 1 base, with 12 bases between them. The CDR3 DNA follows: TGTGCCAGCAGCAATCAAGGGGGTTCTGGGGCCAACGTCCTGACTTTC. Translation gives CASSNQGGSGANVLTF. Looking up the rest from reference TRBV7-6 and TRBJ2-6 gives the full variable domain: GAGVSQSPRYKVTKRGQDVALRCDPISGHVSLYWYRQALGQGPEFLTYFNYEAQQDKSGLPNDRFSAERPEGSISTLTIQRTEQRDSAMYRCASSNQGGSGANVLTFGAGSRLTVL.

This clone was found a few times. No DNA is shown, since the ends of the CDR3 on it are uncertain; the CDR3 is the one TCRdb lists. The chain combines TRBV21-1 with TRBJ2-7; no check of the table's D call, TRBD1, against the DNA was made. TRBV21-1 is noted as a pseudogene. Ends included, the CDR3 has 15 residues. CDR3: CASSKVAGGTYEQYV.